This T cell receptor (beta chain) was identified during a study of cytomegalovirus exposure and HLA in healthy donors. Overall study findings and caveats: In a later analysis, across HLA loci, associated TCR counts were highest for DRB1, lowest for HLA-C. In an earlier analysis, most TCR beta V segments were productive about 87% or about 30% of the time.

Regarding this clone: As yet, its antigen is unknown.

V gave up 5 bases and J gave up 7 bases, with 18 bases separating them. Germline V gene lookup returns CDR1 SGHAT and CDR2 FQNNGV. The CDR3 has 14 amino acids. The PCR contained 60 Vbeta and 13 Jbeta primers. Data came from immunoSEQ multiplex PCR; TCRdb stores just in-frame clones and leaves some out. The sample spans about 130,000 clones; the ten largest clones claim less than 3%. Specimen: PBMCs. The receptor was isolated from a man aged 25-40 years in good health and CMV-seronegative. The V gene is TRBV11-2, the J gene TRBJ2-7, with TRBD1 as a possible D gene (5 bases). As DNA, the CDR3 is TGTGCCAGCAGCCCATCAGGGAACCGGAAGGAGCAGTACTTC. Its translation: CASSPSGNRKEQYF.